This TCR beta chain came from a study of beta chain features in type 1 diabetes. The germline CDR1 and CDR2 sequences are MDHEN and SYDVKM. V shed 5 bases and J shed 0 bases, with 14 bases lying between them. The CDR3 runs 15 residues. This clone was observed a handful of times. The antigen remains unidentified. The authors reverse transcribed all of the isolated RNA, so sequencing captured expressed TCRB transcripts. Clones were sequenced by immunoSEQ multiplex PCR, and TCRdb holds only the in-frame ones, with some missing. The data hold around 260,000 clones, with 24% observed a single time. Study results and limitations: People with Type 1 diabetes carried modestly yet significantly shorter TCRB CDR3s in all four CD4+ subsets.

The chain is built from TRBV28 and TRBJ2-7, with TRBD2 as a possible D gene (5 bases). The sequenced material came from naive CD4+ T cells from blood. The receptor was isolated from a woman between 25 and 40 years old with type 1 diabetes. The CDR3 sequence is CASSPPRRSSYEQYF. The CDR3 region has the DNA TGTGCCAGCAGTCCTCCTCGGAGGAGCTCCTACGAGCAGTACTTC.